This T cell receptor (beta chain) was sequenced for a study of T-cell reconstitution after alpha-beta-depleted transplantation in children (TCRdb year 2016). About the study as a whole: The study quantitatively tracked T-cell immune reconstitution after TCRalphabeta/CD19-depleted allogeneic hematopoietic cell transplantation in children using TCR repertoire profiling.

In this sample, this clonotype turned up many times. Which antigen it targets is not known. No quality values exist for individual bases; no much larger clone is one base distant. The method was PCR. The run used an Illumina HiSeq 2500. To normalize quantification of the TCRbeta repertoire, the TCR libraries were built with molecular barcoding that relied on unique molecular identifiers. The public reads were reanalyzed by TCRdb: fastp trimming at Q25, MiXCR alignment, in-frame beta chains only. Records with the same CDR3 protein are collapsed into one entry carrying the most frequent genes and DNA. The sample contains about 610,000 distinct CDR3 sequences, about 10% of them found a single time. The top ten hold less than 5% of the sample. Trimming removed 4 bases from V and 4 bases from J; the gene matches leave 4 bases unexplained. The CDR3 contains 13 residues, cysteine and phenylalanine counted. The only DNA kept is the CDR3, 39 bases in frame from the first base. Reading the germline V gene gives CDR1 SGHRS and CDR2 YFSETQ.

Sequencing used PBMCs from the stem cell graft donor, obtained from the stem cell graft. The sequence derives from a human donor who donated a stem cell graft to a child with acute myeloid leukemia. The sequence links TRBV5-1 to TRBJ2-7; 8 central nucleotides agree with TRBD1. The DNA reads as follows: TGCGCCAGCAGCAACGGACAGGGTTACGAGCAGTACTTC. Its coded protein is CASSNGQGYEQYF.